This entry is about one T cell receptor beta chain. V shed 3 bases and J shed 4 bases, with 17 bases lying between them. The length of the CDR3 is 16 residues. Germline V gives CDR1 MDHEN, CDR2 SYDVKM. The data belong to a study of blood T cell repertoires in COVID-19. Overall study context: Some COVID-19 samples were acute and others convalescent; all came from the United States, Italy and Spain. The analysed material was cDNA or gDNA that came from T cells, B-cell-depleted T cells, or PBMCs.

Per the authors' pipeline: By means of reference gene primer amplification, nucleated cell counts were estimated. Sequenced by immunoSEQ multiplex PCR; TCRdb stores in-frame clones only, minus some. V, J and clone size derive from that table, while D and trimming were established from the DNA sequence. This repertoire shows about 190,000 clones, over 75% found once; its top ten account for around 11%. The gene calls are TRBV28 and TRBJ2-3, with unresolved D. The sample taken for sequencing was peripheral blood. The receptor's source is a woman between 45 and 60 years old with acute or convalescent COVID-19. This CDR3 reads CASSFSVPIGADTQYF. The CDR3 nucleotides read TGTGCCAGCAGTTTTAGTGTCCCTATAGGAGCAGATACGCAGTATTTT.